The following is a TCR beta chain sequence with its context. Its target is unknown. Germline CDR1 and CDR2: SGHTA and FQGNSA. V trimming: 3 bases; J trimming: 2 bases; junction bases outside the gene matches: 4. The CDR3 covers 16 residues. Via the markers CD45RO/CCR7/CD25/CD127/CD95/CD27, stem cell-like memory, regulatory, central memory and naive CD4+ cells were sorted. The sample comes from a study of beta chain features in type 1 diabetes. Study results and limitations: Reads derived from cDNA could over-represent cells showing high TCR expression. In all four CD4+ subsets, TCRB CDR3 length was significantly, moderately reduced in type 1 diabetes.

Of the isolated RNA, all was reverse transcribed, and so the sequenced material was expressed TCRB transcripts. Here immunoSEQ multiplex PCR was the method, and the copy in TCRdb shows in-frame clones only, minus some. The table shows roughly 24,000 clones, with about 69% occurring only once. The clonotype originates from a man aged 18 to 30 with type 1 diabetes. V and J are TRBV7-2 and TRBJ2-3; 11 nucleotides line up with TRBD2. Sequencing used Tregs from blood. This CDR3 reads CASSFRSGGATDTQYF. As DNA, the CDR3 is TGTGCCAGCAGCTTCCGTAGCGGGGGGGCCACAGATACGCAGTATTTT.